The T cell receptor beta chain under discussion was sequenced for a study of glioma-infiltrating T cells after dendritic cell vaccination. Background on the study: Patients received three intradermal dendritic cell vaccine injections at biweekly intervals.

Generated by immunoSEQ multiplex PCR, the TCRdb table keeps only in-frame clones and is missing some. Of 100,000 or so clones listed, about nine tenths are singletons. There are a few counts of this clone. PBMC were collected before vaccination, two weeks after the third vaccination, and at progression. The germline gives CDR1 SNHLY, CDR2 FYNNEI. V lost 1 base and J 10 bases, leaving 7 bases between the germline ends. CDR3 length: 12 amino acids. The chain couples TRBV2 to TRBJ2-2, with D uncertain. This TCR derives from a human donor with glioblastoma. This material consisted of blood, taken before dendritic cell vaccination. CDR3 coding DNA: TGTGCCAGCAGTGAAGGGAGCGTGGAGCTGTTTTTT. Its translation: CASSEGSVELFF.